The entry below gives a single TCR beta chain sequence along with its context. Its antigen is unidentified. This sample stems from a study of tissue T cells after allogeneic stem cell transplantation. Study-level results: Across patients, clones rarely overlapped, yet motif clusters were shared tissue-specifically.

Germline V gene data show CDR1 as MDHEN and CDR2 as SYDVKM. V shed 6 bases and J shed 1 base, with 9 bases lying between them. The length of the CDR3 is 13 residues. CDR3 sequences, V/J genes, frequencies and template counts came from survey-depth TCRbeta sequencing. Assay used: immunoSEQ multiplex PCR; TCRdb lists only in-frame clones, some missing. Among roughly 500 clones listed, roughly three quarters were seen once. The clonotype originates from a female patient between 18 and 55 years old with steroid-refractory graft-versus-host disease after an allogeneic stem cell transplant. The T cells may come from the graft donor. The sample consisted of ileal tissue, taken at autopsy. The V call is TRBV28, the J call TRBJ1-1; the D is unclear. CDR3 amino acids: CASSPQRNTEAFF. As DNA, the CDR3 is TGTGCCAGCAGCCCCCAGAGGAACACTGAAGCTTTCTTT.